Listed here is a single T cell receptor beta chain. Its specificity is unknown. This sample was taken from a study of shared clonotypes between healthy human individuals. Overall study context: Each donor had three CD4 naive, three CD4 memory, two CD8 naive and one CD8 memory plate. Broader study findings: Rarefaction gave evidence that sorted-subset sequencing remained incomplete despite large depth.

The repertoire was sequenced with immunoSEQ multiplex PCR; TCRdb's copy has only in-frame clones and lacks some. The table lists approximately 250,000 clones, 60% to 80% of them singletons. Recent vaccinations or acute infections were absent in the healthy HIV-negative adult donors. The CD4+ fraction was divided into a CD45RA+ naive subset and a CD45RA-negative memory subset. Germline assignment: CDR1 LNHDA and CDR2 SQIVND (reference sequence). CDR3 length: 16 amino acids. The V and J ends lost 6 bases and 6 bases, in that order; junction bases with no gene match: 11. The rearrangement links TRBV19 to TRBJ2-3; the match to TRBD1 covers 11 bases. What was sequenced was memory CD4+ T cells sorted from blood. Subset defined: CD45RA-negative fraction. This clonotype originated in a man younger than 45 in good health. CDR3 protein: CASRPLRTGGGDTQYF. CDR3 in DNA: TGTGCCAGTAGACCACTCCGGACAGGGGGCGGCGATACGCAGTATTTT. The variable domain in full, completed from reference TRBV19 and TRBJ2-3, reads DGGITQSPKYLFRKEGQNVTLSCEQNLNHDAMYWYRQDPGQGLRLIYYSQIVNDFQKGDIAEGYSVSREKKESFPLTVTSAQKNPTAFYLCASRPLRTGGGDTQYFGPGTRLTVL.